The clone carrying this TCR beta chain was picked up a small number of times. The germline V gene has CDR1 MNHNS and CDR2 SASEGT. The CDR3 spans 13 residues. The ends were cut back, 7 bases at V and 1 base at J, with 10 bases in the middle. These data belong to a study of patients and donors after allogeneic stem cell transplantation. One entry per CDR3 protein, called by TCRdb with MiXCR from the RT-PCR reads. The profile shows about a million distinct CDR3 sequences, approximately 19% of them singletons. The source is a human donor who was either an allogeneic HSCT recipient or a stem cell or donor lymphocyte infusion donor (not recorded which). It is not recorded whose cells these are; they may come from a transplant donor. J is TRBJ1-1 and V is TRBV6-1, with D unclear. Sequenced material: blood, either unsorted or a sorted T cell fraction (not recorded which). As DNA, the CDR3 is TGTGCCAGCACCATGGACGGGAACACTGAAGCTTTCTTT. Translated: CASTMDGNTEAFF.